These 22 T cell receptor beta chains came from one sample sequenced in a study of T cell repertoires in cytomegalovirus infection. Each CDR3 protein is one row after TCRdb ran MiXCR on the reads. Found here are around 430,000 distinct CDR3 sequences, 40% to 50% of them singletons; the top ten hold approximately 40%. For these receptors, no antigen is known. The specimen comprised cultured PBMCs, sampled from culture after CMV antigen stimulation. The receptors shown here come from a human donor in good health (CMV status not recorded). Some clones in this sample may be carry-over from other donors' samples.

In this sample, this clonotype turned up a few times. The genes are TRBV27 and TRBJ2-1; 10 nucleotides line up with TRBD2. Germline-derived CDR1 and CDR2 are MNHEY and SMNVEV (reference sequence). The CDR3 length is 19 residues. J was trimmed by 0 bases and V by 6 bases; bases with no gene match: 14. This CDR3 reads CASSGPNPKREGSYNEQFF. The CDR3 nucleotides read TGTGCCAGCAGCGGGCCAAACCCGAAGCGGGAGGGCTCCTACAATGAGCAGTTCTTC.

This chain uses TRBV7-8 with TRBJ2-1, with TRBD1 identical over 9 bases. The CDR3 covers 16 residues. The germline V gene encodes CDR1 SGHVS and CDR2 FQNEAQ. The J segment lost 4 bases and the V segment lost 5 bases, leaving 9 bases of the junction unmatched. The chain's CDR3 is CASSPSGTGRYNEQFF. The CDR3 DNA is TGTGCCAGCAGCCCTTCCGGGACAGGGCGTTACAATGAGCAGTTCTTC.

The chain employs TRBV3-1 and TRBJ2-1; unclear D gene. This CDR3 contains 12 residues. Germline values: CDR1 LGHDT, CDR2 YNNKEL (reference sequence). V dropped 1 base and J dropped 6 bases, with 4 bases sitting between them. The CDR3 sequence: CASSQVINEQFF. The DNA of the CDR3 is TGTGCCAGCAGCCAAGTTATCAATGAGCAGTTCTTC.

This chain links TRBV4-1 with TRBJ1-5; weak D call: TRBD1 (6 bases). The V and J ends lost 1 base and 2 bases respectively, with 12 bases between them. Looked up from germline, CDR1 is MGHRA and CDR2 is YSYEKL. This CDR3 spans 16 amino acids. CDR3: CASSQVQGKGNQPQHF. Here the CDR3 DNA reads TGCGCCAGCAGCCAAGTTCAGGGGAAGGGCAATCAGCCCCAGCATTTT.

V and J are TRBV4-1 and TRBJ1-6; D ambiguous. The CDR3 covers 13 residues. Per the germline V gene, CDR1 is MGHRA and CDR2 is YSYEKL. V was clipped by 2 bases and J by 6 bases, with 5 bases between them. The CDR3 reads CASSQFFNSPLHF. The CDR3 region has the DNA TGCGCCAGCAGCCAATTCTTTAATTCACCCCTCCACTTT.

The chain uses TRBV5-4 and TRBJ1-6; 7 nucleotides align to TRBD1. Trimming removed 4 bases from V and 7 bases from J; junction bases left unmatched: 8. The CDR3 has 15 residues. Germline lookup yields CDR1 SGHNT and CDR2 YYREEE (reference sequence). In DNA, the CDR3 is TGTGCCAGCAGCCACCCGGGACAGAGGAATTCACCCCTCCACTTT. It encodes CASSHPGQRNSPLHF.

V usage is TRBV10-3 and J usage is TRBJ2-1, with D perhaps matching TRBD2 (5 bases). The CDR3 is 14 amino acids. The germline gives CDR1 ENHRY, CDR2 SYGVKD. Deletions cut 6 bases from V and 7 bases from J, with 16 bases between. The CDR3 coding sequence is TGTGCCATCAGAGACCTACTAGTGTCGAATGAGCAGTTCTTC. Translation: CAIRDLLVSNEQFF.

V and J are TRBV6-1 and TRBJ2-3; tentative D call: TRBD2 (7 bases). Germline V gives CDR1 MNHNS, CDR2 SASEGT. Trimming left V 7 bases short and J 2 bases short, with 19 bases between. CDR3 length: 16 residues. CDR3 in DNA: TGTGCCAGCAAAGGCGGGAGAAGGGGGACCACAGATACGCAGTATTTT. Amino acids: CASKGGRRGTTDTQYF.

This clonotype has a handful of counts. This rearrangement joins TRBV7-2 to TRBJ2-1; 9 bases match TRBD2. Germline CDR1 and CDR2: SGHTA and FQGNSA. V lost 5 bases, J lost 9 bases, and 14 bases stayed unmatched. CDR3 length: 16 residues. CDR3: CASSRYLGLAASEQFF. The CDR3 bases are TGTGCCAGCAGCCGCTACCTGGGACTAGCAGCGTCTGAGCAGTTCTTC. Variable domain in full (rest from reference TRBV7-2 and TRBJ2-1): GAGVSQSPSNKVTEKGKDVELRCDPISGHTALYWYRQSLGQGLEFLIYFQGNSAPDKSGLPSDRFSAERTGGSVSTLTIQRTQQEDSAVYLCASSRYLGLAASEQFFGPGTRLTVL.

The chain couples TRBV27 to TRBJ2-1; 9 bases map to TRBD2. CDR1 and CDR2 from the germline V gene are MNHEY and SMNVEV (reference sequence). The CDR3 covers 16 residues. Trimming at V came to 6 bases and at J to 5 bases, leaving 11 bases not matched to a gene. The CDR3: CASSSLLAGPDNEQFF. The CDR3 DNA is TGTGCCAGCAGCTCTCTACTAGCGGGCCCCGACAATGAGCAGTTCTTC.

In its sample, this clonotype was seen many times. The chain combines TRBV7-2 with TRBJ1-3; unclear D gene. The CDR3 is made up of 13 amino acids. Per the germline V gene, CDR1 is SGHTA and CDR2 is FQGNSA. V was cut by 5 bases and J by 0 bases, with 5 bases left in between. In DNA form, the CDR3 reads TGTGCCAGCAGCGTCAACTCTGGAAACACCATATATTTT. Translated, it gives CASSVNSGNTIYF.

The sample holds a few counts of this clonotype. The chain recombines TRBV7-8 with TRBJ1-6, with D uncertain. Germline V gives CDR1 SGHVS, CDR2 FQNEAQ. Trimming took off 1 base at V and 1 base at J, with 20 bases between the two ends. This CDR3 comprises 20 residues. In DNA form, the CDR3 reads TGTGCCAGCAGCTTAGGAACGGTCATCCCAAGAGGGTCCTATAATTCACCCCTCCACTTT. Amino acids: CASSLGTVIPRGSYNSPLHF.

V gene TRBV7-6 combines with J gene TRBJ1-5; tentative D call: TRBD1 (6 bases). Germline V gene sequence: CDR1 SGHVS, CDR2 FNYEAQ. Trimming took off 5 bases at V and 4 bases at J, with 18 bases between the two ends. The CDR3 length is 16 residues. In DNA, the CDR3 is TGTGCCAGCAGCCCACCCGAGGACAGAGTAAATCAGCCCCAGCATTTT. Translated: CASSPPEDRVNQPQHF.

The CDR3 coding sequence is TGTGCCAGCAGCCCAACGACAGGGTTTGAGCAGTACTTC. Residues: CASSPTTGFEQYF. The J gene is TRBJ2-7, the V gene TRBV11-2, with 7 bases fitting TRBD1. This CDR3 is 13 amino acids long. The germline V gene encodes CDR1 SGHAT and CDR2 FQNNGV. V dropped 5 bases and J dropped 7; count of bases not matched to a gene: 8.

The chain employs TRBV11-2 and TRBJ2-1; D unclear. The CDR3 is made up of 13 amino acids. Per germline, CDR1 SGHAT and CDR2 FQNNGV. Trimming left V 5 bases short and J 4 bases short, with 9 bases between. Here the CDR3 DNA reads TGTGCCAGCAGCCCCGTGAGATACAATGAGCAGTTCTTC. It encodes CASSPVRYNEQFF.

CDR3 nucleotides: TGCAGTGCTAGAACCAGGGACTACCGCAATGAGCAGTTCTTC. It specifies CSARTRDYRNEQFF. The chain combines TRBV20-1 with TRBJ2-1, with TRBD2 matching over 7 bases. CDR1 and CDR2 (germline): DFQATT, SNEGSKA (reference sequence). CDR3 length equals 14 residues. Unmatched junction bases numbered 7, after V lost 2 bases and J lost 6 bases.

This clonotype was seen a handful of times. V and J are TRBV6-1 and TRBJ1-1; 7 bases fit TRBD1. With 4 bases clipped from V and 11 bases from J, the junction kept 13 bases outside the gene matches. The CDR3 extends over 14 amino acids. CDR1 MNHNS and CDR2 SASEGT come from the germline V gene. CDR3 bases: TGTGCCAGCAGTGTGGGACAGAAGGTTCTAGTGGCTTTCTTT. Its protein is CASSVGQKVLVAFF.

This clonotype was detected only a few times. This rearrangement joins TRBV7-8 to TRBJ2-3, with TRBD2 matching over 14 bases. J gave up 4 bases and V 0 bases, and 3 bases lay outside the gene matches. The CDR3 contains 17 residues. The germline V gene has CDR1 SGHVS and CDR2 FQNEAQ. CDR3 DNA sequence: TGTGCCAGCAGCTTAGCCCGACTAGCGGGGGGGCCAGATACGCAGTATTTT. Protein sequence: CASSLARLAGGPDTQYF.

This clonotype showed up just a few times. The V gene is TRBV7-2, the J gene TRBJ2-5, with D perhaps TRBD2 (6 bases). Looked up from germline, CDR1 is SGHTA and CDR2 is FQGNSA. V was shortened by 1 base and J by 7 bases, with 16 bases between the two germline ends. CDR3 length: 15 residues. As DNA, the CDR3 is TGTGCCAGCAGCTTAGAAGGACTATTAACTGGGACCCAGTACTTC. Protein product: CASSLEGLLTGTQYF.

This chain uses TRBV3-1 with TRBJ1-6; D not certain. The germline CDR1 and CDR2 sequences are LGHDT and YNNKEL (reference sequence). V was clipped by 1 base and J by 4 bases, with 5 bases between them. The CDR3 runs to 14 residues. CDR3 amino acids: CASSQGVYNSPLHF. The DNA for the CDR3 is TGTGCCAGCAGCCAAGGAGTATATAATTCACCCCTCCACTTT. Combining the CDR3 with reference TRBV3-1 and TRBJ1-6 gives the whole variable domain DTAVSQTPKYLVTQMGNDKSIKCEQNLGHDTMYWYKQDSKKFLKIMFSYNNKELIINETVPNRFSPKSPDKAHLNLHINSLELGDSAVYFCASSQGVYNSPLHFGNGTRLTVT.

The chain uses TRBV12-3 or TRBV12-4 and TRBJ1-4; 7 bases agree with TRBD1. Trimming took 6 bases from V and 6 from J; bases not matched to a gene: 10. The CDR3 length is 15 residues. CDR3 in amino acids: CASSPSRDSHEKLFF. The CDR3 nucleotides are TGTGCCAGCAGCCCATCCCGGGACAGCCATGAAAAACTGTTTTTT.

The chain employs TRBV11-2 and TRBJ2-3; no clear D gene. Germline CDR1 and CDR2: SGHAT and FQNNGV. V was pared by 10 bases and J by 3 bases, with 14 bases between. This CDR3 spans 13 amino acids. This CDR3 is CANSRSWTDTQYF. CDR3 in DNA: TGTGCCAACTCCCGGAGTTGGACAGATACGCAGTATTTT.